This T cell receptor beta chain was documented in a study of CD8+ T cells in alopecia areata. This CDR3 region has 14 residues. Germline CDR1 reads SGDLS; CDR2 reads YYNGEE. The ends were cut back, 4 bases at V and 2 bases at J, with 12 bases in the middle. Comment on this clone: What it binds is not known.

Extraction and reverse transcription of RNA yielded cDNA as the sequencing template. The repertoire was sequenced with immunoSEQ multiplex PCR; TCRdb's copy has only in-frame clones and lacks some. The table lists some 88,000 clones, roughly 40% of them singletons. Treatment given: oral pan-JAK inhibitor, 5-10 mg twice daily. General study results and limits: For lesional scalp, especially alopecia totalis/universalis, clonality was higher than in normal scalp.

The chain employs TRBV9 and TRBJ1-2; D remains ambiguous. The source material was CD8+ T cells sorted from blood, sampled at week 24, from a patient treated with tofacitinib. This TCR was sampled from a human donor with alopecia areata. The CDR3 nucleotides are TGTGCCAGCAGCTCTCAGGAAACCAACTATGGCTACACCTTC. Translation gives CASSSQETNYGYTF.